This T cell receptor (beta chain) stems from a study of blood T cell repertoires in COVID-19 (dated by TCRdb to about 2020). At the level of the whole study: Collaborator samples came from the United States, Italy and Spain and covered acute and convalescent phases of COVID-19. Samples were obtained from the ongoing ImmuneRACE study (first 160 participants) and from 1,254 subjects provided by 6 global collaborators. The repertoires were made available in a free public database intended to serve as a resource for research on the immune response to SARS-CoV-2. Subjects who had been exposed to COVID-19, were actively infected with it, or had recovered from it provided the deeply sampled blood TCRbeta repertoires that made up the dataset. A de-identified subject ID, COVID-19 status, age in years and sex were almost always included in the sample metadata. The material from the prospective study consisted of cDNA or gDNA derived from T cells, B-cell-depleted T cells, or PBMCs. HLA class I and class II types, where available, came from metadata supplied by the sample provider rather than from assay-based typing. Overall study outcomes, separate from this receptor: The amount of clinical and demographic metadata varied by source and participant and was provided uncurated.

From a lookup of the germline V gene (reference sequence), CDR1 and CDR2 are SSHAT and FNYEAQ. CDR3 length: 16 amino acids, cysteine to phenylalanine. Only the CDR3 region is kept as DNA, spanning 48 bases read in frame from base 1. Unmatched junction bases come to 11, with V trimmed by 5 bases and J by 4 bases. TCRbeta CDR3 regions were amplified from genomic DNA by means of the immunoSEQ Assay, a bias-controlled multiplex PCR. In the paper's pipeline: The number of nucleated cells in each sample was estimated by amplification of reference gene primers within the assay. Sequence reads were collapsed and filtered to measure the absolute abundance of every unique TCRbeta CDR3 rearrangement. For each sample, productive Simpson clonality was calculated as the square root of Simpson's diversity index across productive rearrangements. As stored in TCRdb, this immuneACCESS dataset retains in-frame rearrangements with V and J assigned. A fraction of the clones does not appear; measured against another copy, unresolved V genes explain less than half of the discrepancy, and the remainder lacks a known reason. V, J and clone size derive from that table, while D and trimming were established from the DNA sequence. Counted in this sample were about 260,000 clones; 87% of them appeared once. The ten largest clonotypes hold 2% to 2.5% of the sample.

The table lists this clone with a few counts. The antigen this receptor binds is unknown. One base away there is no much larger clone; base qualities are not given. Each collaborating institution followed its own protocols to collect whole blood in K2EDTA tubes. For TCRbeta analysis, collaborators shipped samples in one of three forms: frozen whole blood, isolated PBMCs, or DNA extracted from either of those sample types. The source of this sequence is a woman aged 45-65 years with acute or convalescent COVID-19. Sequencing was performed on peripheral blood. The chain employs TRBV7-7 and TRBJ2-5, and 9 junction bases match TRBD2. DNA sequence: TGTGCCAGCAGCCCCCAGTTAGCGGGAGCCGGAGAGACCCAGTACTTC. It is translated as CASSPQLAGAGETQYF.